The 17 T cell receptor beta chains listed next were all sequenced from one sample in a study of response to subunit inactivated influenza vaccine. TCRdb reanalysed the RT-PCR reads using MiXCR and keeps one entry per CDR3 protein. The sample has roughly 700,000 distinct CDR3 sequences, about 14% seen once. The sample consisted of PBMCs from blood, taken 14 to 15 days before vaccination. These TCRs come from a man aged 50 to 59 who received an inactivated influenza vaccine.

This clonotype showed up many times. This rearrangement joins TRBV12-3 or TRBV12-4 to TRBJ2-4; no reliable D call. V was pared by 2 bases and J by 0 bases, with 14 bases between. CDR3 size: 17 residues. The chain's CDR3 is CASSLSWQSLAKNIQYF. The CDR3, as DNA: TGTGCCAGCAGTTTATCATGGCAGAGTCTAGCCAAAAACATTCAGTACTTC.

The chain combines TRBV12-3 or TRBV12-4 with TRBJ2-2; possible D gene TRBD1, 6 bases. V was shortened by 3 bases and J by 1 base, with 9 bases between the two germline ends. This CDR3 comprises 15 residues. The CDR3 DNA follows: TGTGCCAGCAGTTTGAAACAGGGGAACACCGGGGAGCTGTTTTTT. Translation gives CASSLKQGNTGELFF.

The J gene is TRBJ2-1, the V gene TRBV9; the match to TRBD1 covers 7 bases. V gave up 3 bases and J gave up 0 bases; unmatched junction bases: 9. The CDR3 sequence is 17 residues long. CDR1 and CDR2 (germline): SGDLS, YYNGEE. As DNA, the CDR3 is TGTGCCAGCAGCGCGCCCACAGGGGATCCCTCCTACAATGAGCAGTTCTTC. Its protein is CASSAPTGDPSYNEQFF.

This clonotype was observed a few times. The J gene is TRBJ2-7, the V gene TRBV9; 9 positions agree with TRBD1. The CDR3 covers 15 residues. Germline CDR1 SGDLS, CDR2 YYNGEE. V shed 2 bases, J shed 2 bases, and the junction held 5 bases outside the gene matches. The CDR3 DNA sequence: TGTGCCAGCAGCGTTGGGACAGGGACAACCTACGAGCAGTACTTC. This translates into CASSVGTGTTYEQYF. Together with reference TRBV9 and TRBJ2-7, the CDR3 gives the full variable domain: DSGVTQTPKHLITATGQRVTLRCSPRSGDLSVYWYQQSLDQGLQFLIQYYNGEERAKGNILERFSAQQFPDLHSELNLSSLELGDSALYFCASSVGTGTTYEQYFGPGTRLTVT.

The V call is TRBV7-2, the J call TRBJ2-7, with D perhaps being TRBD1 or TRBD2 (8 bases each). Germline loops: CDR1 SGHTA, CDR2 FQGNSA. V was cut by 5 bases and J by 12 bases, with 26 bases left in between. The CDR3 is made up of 15 amino acids. CDR3 in amino acids: CASSPDLGTGREGYF. For the CDR3, the DNA is TGTGCCAGCAGCCCCGACTTAGGGACAGGTCGGGAGGGGTACTTC.

The chain joins TRBV18 to TRBJ1-1; TRBD1 is a possible D gene (5 bases). The CDR3 is made up of 16 amino acids. CDR1 and CDR2 (germline): KGHSH, LQKENI. V gave up 2 bases and J gave up 4 bases, with 17 bases separating them. The CDR3 sequence: CASSPLGVGQSTEAFF. The CDR3 DNA sequence: TGTGCCAGCTCACCATTAGGGGTCGGGCAAAGCACTGAAGCTTTCTTT.

The genes are TRBV6-2 or TRBV6-3 and TRBJ2-2, with 10 bases lining up with TRBD2. V lost 6 bases to trimming and J lost 6 bases; unmatched junction nucleotides: 7. The CDR3 extends over 15 amino acids. In germline, CDR1 is MNHEY, CDR2 SVGEGT. CDR3 protein: CASSTPGTSAGELFF. The CDR3, as DNA: TGTGCCAGCAGCACTCCCGGGACTAGCGCCGGGGAGCTGTTTTTT.

For this clonotype: Being one base from a much bigger clone, this may be a read error. This chain links TRBV20-1 with TRBJ2-7; D not certain. The CDR3 consists of 15 residues. CDR1 and CDR2 (germline): DFQATT, SNEGSKA (reference sequence). The CDR3 spells CCARAMLGTDEEQYF. The CDR3 coding sequence is TGCTGTGCTAGGGCCATGTTAGGCACAGATGAGGAGCAGTACTTC.

This clonotype was seen a few times. The junction shows a germline mismatch at one end, possibly a read error. This chain links TRBV12-3 or TRBV12-4 with TRBJ2-3; 10 bases match TRBD2. This CDR3 comprises 14 residues. CDR3 DNA sequence: TGTGCCAGCAATTTAGCGGGGGGAACAGATACGCAGTATTTT. The encoded protein is CASNLAGGTDTQYF.

This clonotype was counted a few times. J is TRBJ2-2 and V is TRBV7-9, with unresolved D. The CDR3 is 14 amino acids. The germline gives CDR1 SEHNR, CDR2 FQNEAQ (reference sequence). Trimming removed 5 bases at V and 6 bases at J, with 13 bases between. The DNA for the CDR3 is TGTGCCAGCAGCCCACCACGTAGAGCCGGGGAGCTGTTTTTT. Its protein is CASSPPRRAGELFF.

The chain joins TRBV20-1 to TRBJ2-3; 12 bases are a match to TRBD1. The trim removed 0 bases at V and 4 bases at J, leaving 5 bases unmatched. The V gene's germline CDR1 is DFQATT and CDR2 SNEGSKA (reference sequence). The length of the CDR3 is 16 residues. CDR3 nucleotide sequence: TGCAGTGCTAGAGACCGGGACAGGGGGCTTGCAGATACGCAGTATTTT. Translating it yields CSARDRDRGLADTQYF.

This clonotype was observed a few times. The CDR3: CASGTSGRLSTDTQYF. The CDR3 DNA is TGTGCTAGTGGGACTAGCGGGAGACTCAGCACAGATACGCAGTATTTT. The chain joins TRBV12-5 to TRBJ2-3, with TRBD2 matching 12 bases. The CDR3 spans 16 residues. Germline assignment: CDR1 LGHNT and CDR2 FRNRAP. V trimming: 6 bases; J trimming: 0 bases; junction bases outside the gene matches: 4.

This clonotype was seen just once. The genes are TRBV7-8 and TRBJ1-2; D is perhaps TRBD1 (6 bases). The CDR3 has 14 residues. From germline, CDR1 is SGHVS and CDR2 FQNEAQ. Trimming took off 3 bases at V and 3 bases at J, with 11 bases between the two ends. The chain's CDR3 is CASSFNREDYGYTF. In DNA form, the CDR3 reads TGTGCCAGCAGCTTCAACAGGGAAGACTATGGCTACACCTTC.

This chain connects TRBV7-6 to TRBJ2-7, with D uncertain. Between the trimmed V and J ends, which lost 1 base and 2 bases, there was a span of 18 bases. Germline assignment: CDR1 SGHVS and CDR2 FNYEAQ. The CDR3 loop spans 17 amino acids. Written as DNA, the CDR3 is TGTGCCAGCAGCTTAGGGTGGTTGATGGTACCCACCTACGAGCAGTACTTC. This codes for CASSLGWLMVPTYEQYF.

The chain couples TRBV4-2 to TRBJ2-6, with D perhaps matching TRBD1 (6 bases). V shed 0 bases and J shed 2 bases, with 8 bases lying between them. The CDR3 totals 16 residues. Germline V CDR1 and CDR2: LGHNA, YNFKEQ. In nucleotides, the CDR3 is TGTGCCAGCAGCCAAGATCCAGGGGCTGGGGCCAACGTCCTGACTTTC. It translates to CASSQDPGAGANVLTF.

The V and J genes are TRBV20-1 and TRBJ1-1, with 7 positions matching TRBD1. This CDR3 has 13 amino acids. In germline, CDR1 is DFQATT, CDR2 SNEGSKA (reference sequence). The V segment lost 6 bases and the J segment 4 bases; nucleotides outside the gene matches: 8. CDR3 in DNA: TGCAGTGCAAACGACAGGGCGGGCACTGAAGCTTTCTTT. Residues: CSANDRAGTEAFF.

This clonotype was counted only a few times. The chain combines TRBV29-1 with TRBJ2-7, with 9 bases aligning to TRBD2. The germline CDR1 and CDR2 sequences are SQVTM and ANQGSEA. The J segment lost 2 bases and the V segment lost 5 bases, leaving 4 bases of the junction unmatched. The CDR3 contains 13 residues. CDR3 in DNA: TGCAGCGTTTCAGTAGCGGGAGCCTACGAGCAGTACTTC. Its translation: CSVSVAGAYEQYF.